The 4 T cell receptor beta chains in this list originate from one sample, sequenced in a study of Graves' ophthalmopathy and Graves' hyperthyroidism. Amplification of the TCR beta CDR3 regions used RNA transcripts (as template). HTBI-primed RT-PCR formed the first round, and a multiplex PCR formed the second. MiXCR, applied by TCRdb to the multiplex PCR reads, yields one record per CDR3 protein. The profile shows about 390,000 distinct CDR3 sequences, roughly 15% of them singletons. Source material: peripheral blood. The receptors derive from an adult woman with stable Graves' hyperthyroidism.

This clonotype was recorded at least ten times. The CDR3 DNA reads TGCAGCGTACTACGGACAGGGGGGAACTATGGCTACACCTTC. Translated: CSVLRTGGNYGYTF. The rearrangement links TRBV29-1 to TRBJ1-2; 10 bases line up with TRBD1. The V segment lost 6 bases and the J segment 2 bases; nucleotides outside the gene matches: 6. Germline V gives CDR1 SQVTM, CDR2 ANQGSEA. The CDR3 extends over 14 amino acids.

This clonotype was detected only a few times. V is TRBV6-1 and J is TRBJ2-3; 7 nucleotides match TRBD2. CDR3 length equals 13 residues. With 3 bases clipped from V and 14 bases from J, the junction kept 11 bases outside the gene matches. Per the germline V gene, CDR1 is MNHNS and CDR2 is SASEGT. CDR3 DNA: TGTGCCAGCAGTGATACCCGACTAGCAATTCGGTATTTT. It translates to CASSDTRLAIRYF.

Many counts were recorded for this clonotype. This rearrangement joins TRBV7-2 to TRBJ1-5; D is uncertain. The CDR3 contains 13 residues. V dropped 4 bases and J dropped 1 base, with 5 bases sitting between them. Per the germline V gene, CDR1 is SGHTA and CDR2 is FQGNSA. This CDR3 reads CASSSVSNQPQHF. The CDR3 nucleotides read TGTGCCAGCAGCTCCGTGAGCAATCAGCCCCAGCATTTT.

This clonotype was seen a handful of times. The CDR3 is CASSVDGGTETQYF. CDR3 coding DNA: TGTGCCAGCAGCGTAGACGGGGGAACGGAGACCCAGTACTTC. This rearrangement joins TRBV9 to TRBJ2-5, with D perhaps TRBD2 (6 bases). CDR3 length: 14 residues. V was trimmed by 0 bases and J by 5 bases, leaving 11 bases between them. CDR1 is SGDLS, CDR2 YYNGEE, per germline.